This is a list of T cell receptor beta chains from one sample in a study of T cells in tumors after PD-1 blockade. Profiling relied on immunoSEQ multiplex PCR, and the TCRdb table lists in-frame clones only, not all of them. The table shows almost 35,000 clones, with 70% to 75% occurring only once. Sequenced here: PBMCs, sampled after anti-PD-1 treatment. The receptor set was obtained from a human donor with basal cell carcinoma. The CDR3 runs from the conserved cysteine through the conserved F or W. Each record gives: CDR3 protein, CDR3 DNA, V gene, J gene, D gene, clone size. The D gene is left open where the match is weak. Part of the rows lack a size; the others show once, few, many or a class for expanded clones.

CDR3aa: CATSWGRGYEQYF
CDR3nt: TGTGCCACCAGCTGGGGGCGGGGCTACGAGCAGTACTTC
v_gene: TRBV15
j_gene: TRBJ2-7
d_gene: -
abundance: many

CDR3aa: CASSEHRGLREQYF
CDR3nt: TGTGCCAGCAGTGAGCACAGGGGGCTCAGGGAGCAGTACTTC
v_gene: TRBV27
j_gene: TRBJ2-7
d_gene: TRBD1
abundance: -

CDR3aa: CASSQIRFTSGRTDTQYF
CDR3nt: TGTGCCAGCAGCCAAATAAGATTCACTAGCGGGAGAACAGATACGCAGTATTTT
v_gene: TRBV3-1/TRBV3-2
j_gene: TRBJ2-3
d_gene: TRBD2
abundance: -

CDR3aa: CASSLGGKGHGYTF
CDR3nt: TGTGCCAGCAGCTTAGGAGGCAAAGGGCACGGCTACACCTTC
v_gene: TRBV11-1
j_gene: TRBJ1-2
d_gene: -
abundance: -

CDR3aa: CASSQHPGQGLGANVLTF
CDR3nt: TGCGCCAGCAGCCAACATCCGGGACAGGGTCTCGGGGCCAACGTCCTGACTTTC
v_gene: TRBV4-3
j_gene: TRBJ2-6
d_gene: TRBD1
abundance: -

CDR3aa: CASSWPDVSGRSGNTIYF
CDR3nt: TGTGCCAGCAGCTGGCCGGACGTGTCCGGCCGCTCTGGAAACACCATATATTTT
v_gene: TRBV5-5
j_gene: TRBJ1-3
d_gene: -
abundance: -

CDR3aa: CASSEPRETRGNTIYF
CDR3nt: TGCGCCAGCAGTGAACCCCGGGAGACAAGGGGAAACACCATATATTTT
v_gene: TRBV10-1
j_gene: TRBJ1-3
d_gene: -
abundance: -

CDR3aa: CASSYSEKGHYEQYF
CDR3nt: TGTGCCAGCAGTTACTCAGAGAAGGGGCACTACGAGCAGTACTTC
v_gene: TRBV6-5
j_gene: TRBJ2-7
d_gene: -
abundance: -

CDR3aa: CASSWTGNPRGYTF
CDR3nt: TGTGCCAGCAGCTGGACAGGGAACCCGAGAGGCTACACCTTC
v_gene: TRBV5-6
j_gene: TRBJ1-2
d_gene: TRBD1
abundance: -

CDR3aa: CASSLDRVPYNEQFF
CDR3nt: TGTGCCAGCAGCTTGGACAGGGTTCCCTACAATGAGCAGTTCTTC
v_gene: TRBV5-5
j_gene: TRBJ2-1
d_gene: -
abundance: -

CDR3aa: CASSPGLAMNTGELFF
CDR3nt: TGTGCCAGCAGCCCGGGACTAGCGATGAACACCGGGGAGCTGTTTTTT
v_gene: TRBV5-5
j_gene: TRBJ2-2
d_gene: TRBD2
abundance: once

CDR3aa: CASWTDYNSPLHF
CDR3nt: TGTGCCAGCTGGACTGATTATAATTCACCCCTCCACTTT
v_gene: TRBV2
j_gene: TRBJ1-6
d_gene: -
abundance: -

CDR3aa: CASSQVLRAEQYF
CDR3nt: TGTGCCAGCAGCCAAGTATTACGGGCCGAGCAGTACTTC
v_gene: TRBV3-1/TRBV3-2
j_gene: TRBJ2-7
d_gene: -
abundance: -

CDR3aa: CASSLGGTGNTGELFF
CDR3nt: TGTGCCAGCAGCTTAGGAGGGACAGGGAACACCGGGGAGCTGTTTTTT
v_gene: TRBV7-2
j_gene: TRBJ2-2
d_gene: TRBD1
abundance: few

CDR3aa: CASSLGQGPAQYF
CDR3nt: TGCGCCAGCAGCTTGGGACAGGGACCAGCGCAGTACTTC
v_gene: TRBV5-1
j_gene: TRBJ2-7
d_gene: TRBD1
abundance: -

CDR3aa: CASSQEVEGEYNSPLHF
CDR3nt: TGCGCCAGCAGCCAAGAGGTAGAGGGGGAATATAATTCACCCCTCCACTTT
v_gene: TRBV4-1
j_gene: TRBJ1-6
d_gene: -
abundance: -

CDR3aa: CASSLQSFKRGNPEGYTF
CDR3nt: TGTGCCAGCAGTCTACAGAGTTTTAAAAGGGGGAATCCGGAAGGCTACACCTTC
v_gene: TRBV28
j_gene: TRBJ1-2
d_gene: -
abundance: -

CDR3aa: CASSVGSGYGNQPQHF
CDR3nt: TGTGCCAGCAGTGTAGGGTCAGGGTATGGCAATCAGCCCCAGCATTTT
v_gene: TRBV2
j_gene: TRBJ1-5
d_gene: -
abundance: once

CDR3aa: CASSFKASTDTQYF
CDR3nt: TGTGCCAGCAGCTTTAAAGCTAGCACAGATACGCAGTATTTT
v_gene: TRBV7-2
j_gene: TRBJ2-3
d_gene: -
abundance: -

CDR3aa: CASSEYAPEDTEAFF
CDR3nt: TGTGCCAGCAGTGAATATGCCCCGGAGGACACTGAAGCTTTCTTT
v_gene: TRBV6-1
j_gene: TRBJ1-1
d_gene: -
abundance: -

CDR3aa: CASSGRDSPTGELFF
CDR3nt: TGTGCCAGTAGTGGCAGGGACAGCCCTACCGGGGAGCTGTTTTTT
v_gene: TRBV19
j_gene: TRBJ2-2
d_gene: TRBD1
abundance: -

CDR3aa: CASSPRQVINTDTQYF
CDR3nt: TGTGCCAGCTCACCAAGACAGGTCATCAACACAGATACGCAGTATTTT
v_gene: TRBV18
j_gene: TRBJ2-3
d_gene: -
abundance: -

CDR3aa: CASSASWGGTGNTIYF
CDR3nt: TGTGCCAGCAGTGCGTCGTGGGGTGGAACTGGAAACACCATATATTTT
v_gene: TRBV2
j_gene: TRBJ1-3
d_gene: -
abundance: -

CDR3aa: CATSAGTAKAYEQYF
CDR3nt: TGTGCCACCAGCGCCGGGACAGCGAAGGCCTACGAGCAGTACTTC
v_gene: TRBV15
j_gene: TRBJ2-7
d_gene: TRBD1
abundance: -

CDR3aa: CASRGTGKETQYF
CDR3nt: TGTGCCAGCAGAGGAACAGGGAAAGAGACCCAGTACTTC
v_gene: TRBV12-3/TRBV12-4
j_gene: TRBJ2-5
d_gene: -
abundance: -

CDR3aa: CASSPETGPDTEAFF
CDR3nt: TGTGCCAGCAGCCCCGAGACAGGGCCGGACACTGAAGCTTTCTTT
v_gene: TRBV7-2
j_gene: TRBJ1-1
d_gene: TRBD1
abundance: -

CDR3aa: CASSLRRVSQPQHF
CDR3nt: TGTGCCAGCAGCTTGAGGAGGGTTTCTCAGCCCCAGCATTTT
v_gene: TRBV5-8
j_gene: TRBJ1-5
d_gene: -
abundance: -

CDR3aa: CASSYSGNPTDTQYF
CDR3nt: TGTGCCAGCAGTTACTCGGGGAACCCCACAGATACGCAGTATTTT
v_gene: TRBV6-6
j_gene: TRBJ2-3
d_gene: -
abundance: few

CDR3aa: CASSLWGQGTEAFF
CDR3nt: TGTGCCAGCAGCTTATGGGGGCAGGGGACTGAAGCTTTCTTT
v_gene: TRBV7-2
j_gene: TRBJ1-1
d_gene: -
abundance: -

CDR3aa: CASSISGSRGNQPQHF
CDR3nt: TGTGCCAGTAGTATATCAGGGTCCCGTGGCAATCAGCCCCAGCATTTT
v_gene: TRBV19
j_gene: TRBJ1-5
d_gene: -
abundance: few

CDR3aa: CASSLPNEKLFF
CDR3nt: TGTGCCAGCAGCTTACCCAATGAAAAACTGTTTTTT
v_gene: TRBV13
j_gene: TRBJ1-4
d_gene: -
abundance: -

CDR3aa: CAWSVRGQGRSPLHF
CDR3nt: TGTGCCTGGAGTGTAAGGGGACAGGGTCGATCACCCCTCCACTTT
v_gene: TRBV30
j_gene: TRBJ1-6
d_gene: TRBD1
abundance: -

CDR3aa: CASRPTGGYSYEQYF
CDR3nt: TGTGCCAGCAGGCCTACAGGGGGGTACTCCTACGAGCAGTACTTC
v_gene: TRBV6-2/TRBV6-3
j_gene: TRBJ2-7
d_gene: TRBD1
abundance: -

CDR3aa: CASSRTNWGTNQPQHF
CDR3nt: TGTGCCAGTAGTCGGACCAATTGGGGCACTAATCAGCCCCAGCATTTT
v_gene: TRBV19
j_gene: TRBJ1-5
d_gene: -
abundance: once

CDR3aa: CASSQVVRQSYGYTF
CDR3nt: TGCGCCAGCAGCCAAGTGGTCCGACAAAGCTATGGCTACACCTTC
v_gene: TRBV4-3
j_gene: TRBJ1-2
d_gene: -
abundance: -

CDR3aa: CASSMVGRAGKNIQYF
CDR3nt: TGTGCCAGTAGTATGGTGGGGCGAGCGGGCAAAAACATTCAGTACTTC
v_gene: TRBV19
j_gene: TRBJ2-4
d_gene: -
abundance: -

CDR3aa: CAGQTGGYREQYF
CDR3nt: TGTGCGGGTCAGACAGGGGGGTACAGGGAGCAGTACTTC
v_gene: TRBV6-5
j_gene: TRBJ2-7
d_gene: TRBD1
abundance: few

CDR3aa: CASSAGRGSNQPQHF
CDR3nt: TGTGCCAGCAGCGCAGGGAGGGGCAGCAATCAGCCCCAGCATTTT
v_gene: TRBV7-8
j_gene: TRBJ1-5
d_gene: -
abundance: -